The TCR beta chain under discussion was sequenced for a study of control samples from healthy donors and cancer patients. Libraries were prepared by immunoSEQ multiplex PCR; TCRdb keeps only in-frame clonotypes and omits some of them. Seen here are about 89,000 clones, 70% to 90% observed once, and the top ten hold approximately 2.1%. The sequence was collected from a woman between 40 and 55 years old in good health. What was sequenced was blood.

The chain's CDR3 is CASSSPSREDYGYTF. The CDR3 region has the DNA TGTGCCAGCAGTTCGCCCTCCCGGGAGGACTATGGCTACACCTTC. This rearrangement joins TRBV6-5 to TRBJ1-2; D remains ambiguous. The CDR3 consists of 15 residues. Between the trimmed V and J ends, which lost 4 bases and 3 bases, there was a span of 15 bases. Germline-derived CDR1 and CDR2 are MNHEY and SVGAGI.